Shown below are 8 T cell receptor beta chains from a single sample sequenced in a study of T cells in Graves' hyperthyroidism and ophthalmopathy. It was RNA transcripts that yielded the amplified TCR beta CDR3 regions. An initial round of RT-PCR targeting the TCR CDR3 relied on the HTBI primer set. A single record per CDR3 protein comes from TCRdb applying MiXCR to the multiplex PCR reads. The data hold 400,000 to 600,000 distinct CDR3 sequences, with roughly a sixth observed a single time. Sequencing was performed on blood. The receptors were sampled from a woman younger than 45 with Graves' ophthalmopathy.

This chain uses TRBV7-2 with TRBJ1-5; 8 bases line up with TRBD1. Per germline, CDR1 SGHTA and CDR2 FQGNSA. The CDR3 is made up of 16 amino acids. V lost 5 bases, J lost 5 bases, and 11 bases stayed unmatched. The CDR3 spells CASSREPGTGDQPQHF. CDR3 nucleotide sequence: TGTGCCAGCAGCCGTGAGCCAGGGACAGGTGATCAGCCCCAGCATTTT.

This clonotype came up many times. This sequence joins TRBV2 and TRBJ2-5; D is possibly TRBD2 (5 bases). The CDR3 sequence is 12 residues long. Trimming left V 4 bases short and J 5 bases short, with 8 bases between. Germline V CDR1 and CDR2: SNHLY, FYNNEI. The CDR3, as DNA: TGTGCCAGCAGTGGAGGGCCGGAGACCCAGTACTTC. Amino acids: CASSGGPETQYF.

V is TRBV9 and J is TRBJ2-2; D unresolved. The V and J ends lost 1 base and 0 bases respectively, with 7 bases between them. The CDR3 loop spans 15 amino acids. Germline values: CDR1 SGDLS, CDR2 YYNGEE. CDR3 amino acids: CASSVTTANTGELFF. The CDR3 DNA reads TGTGCCAGCAGCGTAACGACGGCGAACACCGGGGAGCTGTTTTTT.

This clonotype was observed many times. J is TRBJ2-7 and V is TRBV18; 12 nucleotides agree with TRBD2. Germline CDR1 is KGHSH and CDR2 is LQKENI. This CDR3 has 16 amino acids. V dropped 4 bases and J dropped 3; count of bases not matched to a gene: 7. DNA for the CDR3: TGTGCCAGCTCACGGGAGACTAGCGGGAGCTACTACGAGCAGTACTTC. Amino acids: CASSRETSGSYYEQYF.

In this sample, this clonotype turned up once. This may be a read error, as it is one base from a much larger clone. Since the CDR3 does not end with the conserved phenylalanine or tryptophan, this likely comes from a read error. The rearrangement uses TRBV5-1 and TRBJ2-2; D is uncertain. The CDR3 is 17 amino acids. Germline assignment: CDR1 SGHRS and CDR2 YFSETQ. V was clipped by 2 bases and J by 4 bases, with 18 bases between them. The DNA of the CDR3 is TGCGCCAGCAGCTTCCTTGACTCCGCCCTACCCACCGGGGAGCTGTTTCTT. Translated, it gives CASSFLDSALPTGELFL.

This clonotype was found a few times. The chain recombines TRBV3-2 with TRBJ1-2; the D segment call TRBD1 is taken from the table without a DNA check. TRBV3-2 is designated a pseudogene. The CDR3 loop spans 18 amino acids. The chain's CDR3 is CASIPGQGRPTTNYGYTF. The CDR3 DNA sequence: TGTGCCAGCATCCCCGGGCAGGGAAGACCAACTACCAACTATGGCTACACCTTC.

This clonotype appeared many times. The genes are TRBV28 and TRBJ2-5; TRBD1 is a possible D gene (5 bases). The germline gives CDR1 MDHEN, CDR2 SYDVKM. This CDR3 comprises 13 residues. V was clipped by 2 bases and J by 3 bases, with 7 bases between them. CDR3 residues: CASSLGAEETQYF. Written as DNA, the CDR3 is TGTGCCAGCAGTTTAGGGGCCGAAGAGACCCAGTACTTC. Full variable domain (remainder filled in from reference TRBV28 and TRBJ2-5): DVKVTQSSRYLVKRTGEKVFLECVQDMDHENMFWYRQDPGLGLRLIYFSYDVKMKEKGDIPEGYSVSREKKERFSLILESASTNQTSMYLCASSLGAEETQYFGPGTRLLVL.

The rearrangement links TRBV15 to TRBJ1-5; unclear D gene. This CDR3 comprises 15 residues. CDR1 is LNHNV, CDR2 YYDKDF, per germline (reference sequence). V was shortened by 0 bases and J by 3 bases, with 9 bases between the two germline ends. CDR3 coding DNA: TGTGCCACCAGCAGAGATAAAGGTTACAATCAGCCCCAGCATTTT. It yields the protein CATSRDKGYNQPQHF.